This T cell receptor beta chain emerged from a study of memory CD4+ T cells and cytomegalovirus serostatus. The sort gate was single viable CD3+CD4+CD8-CD45RO+ cells for memory CD4+ T cells. Sequenced by immunoSEQ multiplex PCR; TCRdb stores in-frame clones only, minus some. In the table there are approximately 51,000 clones, 60% to 80% of which are singletons. As concerns this clone: Its matching antigen is unknown.

Study-wide findings and caveats: Repertoires predicted CMV serostatus with median bootstrapped AUC of about 0.94.

The receptor was derived from an adult in good health and CMV-seropositive. Material for sequencing was memory CD4+ T cells from blood.

CDR3 sequence: CASSEDLNEQFF. The CDR3 DNA reads TGTGCCAGCAGTGAGGACTTGAATGAGCAGTTCTTC. V usage is TRBV6-1 and J usage is TRBJ2-1; possibly TRBD2 for D (5 bases). Germline V gene sequence: CDR1 MNHNS, CDR2 SASEGT. This CDR3 is built from 12 residues. V lost 3 bases to trimming and J lost 7 bases, with 7 bases between them.